This TCR beta chain was retrieved from a study of breast tumors, draining lymph nodes, adjacent tissues. Trimming at V came to 5 bases and at J to 7 bases, leaving 8 bases not matched to a gene. The CDR3 is made up of 14 amino acids. CDR1 DFQATT and CDR2 SNEGSKA come from the germline V gene (reference sequence). Remarks on this clonotype: Its antigen is undetermined.

TCRdb ran MiXCR on the multiplex PCR reads and lists one entry per CDR3 protein. The sample gives about 21,000 distinct CDR3 sequences, 50% of which show up once; less than 9% is in the top ten. Study outcomes and limitations: Tumors had less TCR diversity than lymph nodes, more than nontumor tissue. The lymph node origin of tumor T cells was framed as consistent with a hypothesis, not demonstrated. Tumor and nontumor repertoires were significantly more similar in luminal-like than in basal-like breast cancer.

The receptor was isolated from a female donor with breast cancer. Some clones in this sample may be carry-over from other donors' samples. The source material was breast tumor tissue. The V call is TRBV20-1, the J call TRBJ1-4; 9 nucleotides align to TRBD1. The DNA of the CDR3 is TGCAGTGCTTCGACCGGGACAGGGCTTGAAAAACTGTTTTTT. Translation gives CSASTGTGLEKLFF.